This TCR beta chain was observed in a study of beta chain features in type 1 diabetes. Expressed TCRB transcripts were sequenced because the entire RNA isolate underwent reverse transcription. Profiled with immunoSEQ multiplex PCR; TCRdb holds only in-frame clones, not every one. The data contain around 300,000 clones, approximately 15% of them singletons. A remark on this clone: Its antigen is not known. Other DNA sequences in the same sample also yield this CDR3.

CDR3 length equals 12 residues. V shed 4 bases and J 1 base; nucleotides not matched to a gene: 1. CDR1 SQVTM and CDR2 ANQGSEA come from the germline V gene. Points from the study as a whole: Individuals with type 1 diabetes displayed fewer insertions and more deletions at VDJ junctions. Moderate yet significant TCRB CDR3 shortening was seen in Type 1 diabetes patients in all four CD4+ subsets. PCR, the amplification step, might favor shorter templates, equally in patients and controls. Sequencing used cDNA, and cells with high TCR expression could therefore be over-represented. The study found that naive, central memory and Treg TCRB repertoires appeared more similar in patients than in healthy donors.

This sequence was found in a man aged 18 to 29 with type 1 diabetes. The J gene is TRBJ2-7, the V gene TRBV29-1; 7 nucleotides align to TRBD1. The specimen sequenced was naive CD4+ T cells from blood. CDR3 residues: CSVGQGSYEQYF. CDR3 sequence (DNA): TGCAGCGTTGGACAGGGTTCCTACGAGCAGTACTTC.